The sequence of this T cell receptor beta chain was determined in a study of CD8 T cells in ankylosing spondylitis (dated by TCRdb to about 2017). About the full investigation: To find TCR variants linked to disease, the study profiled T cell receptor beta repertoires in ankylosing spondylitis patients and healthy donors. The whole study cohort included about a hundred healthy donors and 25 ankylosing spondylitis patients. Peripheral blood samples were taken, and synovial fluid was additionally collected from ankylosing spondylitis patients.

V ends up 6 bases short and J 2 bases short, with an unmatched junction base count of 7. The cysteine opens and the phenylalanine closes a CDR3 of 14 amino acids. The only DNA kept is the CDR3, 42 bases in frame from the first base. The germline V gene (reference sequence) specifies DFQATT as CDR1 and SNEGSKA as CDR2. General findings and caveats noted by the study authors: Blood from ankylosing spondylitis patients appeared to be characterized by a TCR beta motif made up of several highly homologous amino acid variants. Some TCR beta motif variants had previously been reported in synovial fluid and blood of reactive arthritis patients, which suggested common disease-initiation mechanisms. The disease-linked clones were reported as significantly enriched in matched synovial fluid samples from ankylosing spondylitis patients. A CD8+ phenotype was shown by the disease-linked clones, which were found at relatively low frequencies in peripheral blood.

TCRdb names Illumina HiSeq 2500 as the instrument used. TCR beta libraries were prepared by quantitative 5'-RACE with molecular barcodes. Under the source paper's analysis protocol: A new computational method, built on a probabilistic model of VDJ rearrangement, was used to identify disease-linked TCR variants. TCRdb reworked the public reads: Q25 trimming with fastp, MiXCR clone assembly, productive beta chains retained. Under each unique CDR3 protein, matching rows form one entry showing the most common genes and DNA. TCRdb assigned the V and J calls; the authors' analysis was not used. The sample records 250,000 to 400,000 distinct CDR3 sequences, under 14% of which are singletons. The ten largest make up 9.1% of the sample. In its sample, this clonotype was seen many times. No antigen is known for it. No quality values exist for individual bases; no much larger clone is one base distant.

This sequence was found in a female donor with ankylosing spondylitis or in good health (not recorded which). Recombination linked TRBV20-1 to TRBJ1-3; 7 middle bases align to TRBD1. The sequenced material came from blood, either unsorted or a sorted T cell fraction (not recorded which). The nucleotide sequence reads TGCAGTGCAGAGACAGGGACTACTGGAAACACCATATATTTT. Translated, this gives CSAETGTTGNTIYF.